These T cell receptor beta chains were read from a single sample in a study of shared clonotypes between healthy human individuals. Libraries were prepared by immunoSEQ multiplex PCR; TCRdb keeps only in-frame clonotypes and omits some of them. This table holds about 2 million clones, about 95% found once. Specimen: naive CD8+ T cells sorted from blood. The source is a man younger than 35 in good health. CDR3s leave out the opening cysteine and the closing phenylalanine or tryptophan. Each record gives: J gene, V gene, CDR3 protein.

TRBJ1-1	TRBV28	ASSSPRGVTGGTEAF
TRBJ1-5	TRBV9	ASSAGGSNQPQH
TRBJ2-3	TRBV6-6	ASISDSSTDTQY
TRBJ2-5	TRBV7-2	ASSQNGYQETQY
TRBJ2-7	TRBV6-6	ASSPGLDYEQY
TRBJ2-3	TRBV11-2	ASSLDLADTQY
TRBJ2-3	TRBV10-2	ASSESDTQY
TRBJ2-7	TRBV7-9	ASSLKVGYSYEQY
TRBJ2-3	TRBV6-5	ASSYGQTDTQY
TRBJ2-1	TRBV27	ASSPRTSGDEQF
TRBJ2-7	TRBV2	ASNAGSYEQY
TRBJ2-5	TRBV28	ASSFWTVEETQY
TRBJ2-3	TRBV9	ASSETGDTDTQY
TRBJ1-3	TRBV10-1	ATPGSPATGRTSGNTIY
TRBJ2-7	TRBV30	AWSLGSSYEQY
TRBJ2-6	TRBV18	ASSRGGSLSGANVLT
TRBJ1-1	TRBV19	ASNTGSAEAF
TRBJ1-6	TRBV28	ASKGLSYNSPLH
TRBJ1-3	TRBV5-8	ASSLDEINTIY